The next 21 T cell receptor beta chains were all read from a single sample in a study of Ad26.COV2.S vaccination and SARS-CoV-2 variants. As to treatment: 15 to 20 received Ad26.COV2.S at low or high dose, single or two shots; several received placebo; per-sample allocation not given. Collection of the samples took place on day 63 after the first injection of vaccine or placebo. Assay used: immunoSEQ multiplex PCR; TCRdb lists only in-frame clones, some missing. Of about 420,000 clones in the sample, over 75% are singletons; the top ten hold approximately 4%. The specimen was peripheral blood, collected in a trial of Ad26.COV2.S vaccine versus placebo. The source of these receptors is a person between 18 and 60 years old who received the Ad26.COV2.S COVID-19 vaccine or a placebo.

This clone appeared a single time. The V and J genes are TRBV3-1 (or the pseudogene TRBV3-2) and TRBJ2-2; 8 nucleotides align to TRBD2. The CDR3 length is 19 residues. The trim removed 0 bases at V and 2 bases at J, leaving 11 bases unmatched. The germline gives CDR1 LGHDT, CDR2 YNNKEL (reference sequence). The CDR3: CASSQDGGGGRPNTGELFF. The CDR3 region has the DNA TGTGCCAGCAGCCAAGATGGGGGCGGGGGGCGCCCCAACACCGGGGAGCTGTTTTTT.

The genes are TRBV7-9 and TRBJ1-1; unclear D gene. Germline lookup yields CDR1 SEHNR and CDR2 FQNEAQ (reference sequence). This CDR3 contains 13 residues. Trimming pared 3 bases from V and 4 bases from J, leaving 9 bases between. DNA for the CDR3: TGTGCCAGCAGCTTTGGTGGGGTCACTGAAGCTTTCTTT. Residues: CASSFGGVTEAFF.

The chain links TRBV24-1 to TRBJ2-5; 10 bases are shared with TRBD1. Losses at the gene ends were 4 bases for V and 5 bases for J; bases not matched to a gene: 6. Germline V CDR1 and CDR2: KGHDR, SFDVKD. The CDR3 contains 15 residues. CDR3: CATSETTGGRETQYF. CDR3 in DNA: TGTGCCACCAGTGAGACGACAGGGGGCAGGGAGACCCAGTACTTC.

The rearrangement links TRBV18 to TRBJ2-2; possibly TRBD1 or TRBD2 for D (5 bases each). This CDR3 region has 19 residues. CDR1 is KGHSH and CDR2 is LQKENI in the germline V gene. Trimming removed 4 bases at V and 0 bases at J, with 21 bases between. In DNA form, the CDR3 reads TGTGCCAGCTCACTCGAGCGGACATATCGGAACGCGAACACCGGGGAGCTGTTTTTT. It specifies CASSLERTYRNANTGELFF.

The chain has TRBV6-2 or TRBV6-3 and TRBJ1-1, with unresolved D. CDR1 is MNHEY, CDR2 SVGEGT, per germline. Trimming pared 2 bases from V and 1 base from J, leaving 11 bases between. The CDR3 is 15 amino acids. The CDR3 nucleotides are TGTGCCAGCAGTTACCGAGGGCGGGAGAACACTGAAGCTTTCTTT. Its protein product is CASSYRGRENTEAFF.

This clone was observed a single time. The rearrangement uses TRBV19 and TRBJ2-2, with D maybe TRBD1 (6 bases). The CDR3 is 14 residues long. CDR1 is LNHDA, CDR2 SQIVND, per germline (reference sequence). V lost 6 bases, J lost 5 bases, and 13 bases lay in between. CDR3 region: CASRPGQQTGELFF. The CDR3 nucleotides are TGTGCCAGTAGGCCGGGACAACAGACCGGGGAGCTGTTTTTT.

This chain uses TRBV6-1 with TRBJ2-2; 8 bases line up with TRBD1. The germline gives CDR1 MNHNS, CDR2 SASEGT. After removal of 2 bases from V and 5 bases from J, the junction contained 4 bases not matched to a gene. This CDR3 has 15 amino acids. The CDR3 reads CASSESRGRTGELFF. The CDR3 DNA reads TGTGCCAGCAGTGAATCCAGGGGGCGGACCGGGGAGCTGTTTTTT.

This clone was detected only a few times. This chain joins TRBV7-3 and TRBJ1-2; 9 bases are shared with TRBD1. V lost 6 bases and J lost 4; bases outside the gene matches: 9. The germline V gene encodes CDR1 SGHTA and CDR2 FQGTGA. The CDR3 extends over 15 amino acids. The CDR3 DNA is TGTGCCAGCAGTTCCTGGGACAGGGAGGGCTATGGCTACACCTTC. Its translation: CASSSWDREGYGYTF. Supplemented by reference TRBV7-3 and TRBJ1-2, the full variable domain reads GAGVSQTPSNKVTEKGKYVELRCDPISGHTALYWYRQSLGQGPEFLIYFQGTGAADDSGLPNDRFFAVRPEGSVSTLKIQRTERGDSAVYLCASSSWDREGYGYTFGSGTRLTVV.

This chain uses TRBV11-2 with TRBJ2-7; weak D call: TRBD1 (6 bases). V lost 10 bases and J lost 2, with 12 bases in between. Germline CDR1 is SGHAT and CDR2 is FQNNGV. This CDR3 has 12 residues. The CDR3 DNA is TGTGCCACACAAAGGGGGACCTACGAGCAGTACTTC. Translated, it gives CATQRGTYEQYF.

The chain employs TRBV7-2 and TRBJ1-4; 7 bases agree with TRBD1. With 0 bases clipped from V and 5 bases from J, the junction kept 6 bases outside the gene matches. The germline V gene has CDR1 SGHTA and CDR2 FQGNSA. This CDR3 has 16 residues. CDR3 in amino acids: CASSLAPGTENEKLFF. As DNA, the CDR3 is TGTGCCAGCAGCTTAGCCCCCGGGACAGAGAATGAAAAACTGTTTTTT.

The V gene is TRBV5-1, the J gene TRBJ2-1; 9 positions agree with TRBD1. V lost 3 bases, J lost 7 bases, and 11 bases stayed unmatched. This CDR3 spans 16 amino acids. Germline CDR1 and CDR2: SGHRS and YFSETQ. CDR3 in amino acids: CASSYYRDRVANEQFF. As DNA, the CDR3 is TGCGCCAGCAGCTATTACCGGGACAGGGTAGCAAATGAGCAGTTCTTC.

This clone was detected a few times. V is TRBV11-2 and J is TRBJ1-3, with a weak D call TRBD1 (5 bases). The CDR3 contains 11 residues. Germline V lookup: CDR1 SGHAT, CDR2 FQNNGV. V lost 5 bases to trimming and J lost 8 bases, with 7 bases between them. CDR3 bases: TGTGCCAGCAGCCCGGGGGACACCATATATTTT. Its translation: CASSPGDTIYF.

The J gene is TRBJ1-6, the V gene TRBV10-3, with no clear D. V lost 6 bases, J lost 8 bases, and 11 bases lay in between. The CDR3 totals 13 residues. Germline V gene sequence: CDR1 ENHRY, CDR2 SYGVKD. Written as DNA, the CDR3 is TGTGCCATCAGCGACCGCTGGGATTCACCCCTCCACTTT. This codes for CAISDRWDSPLHF.

This CDR3 is CASSPRTSGSYEQYF. The DNA of the CDR3 is TGTGCCAGCAGCCCCCGGACTAGCGGCTCCTACGAGCAGTACTTC. The rearrangement joins TRBV6-2 or TRBV6-3 to TRBJ2-7; 10 positions agree with TRBD2. The V segment lost 6 bases and the J segment 0 bases; nucleotides outside the gene matches: 5. CDR3 length: 15 residues. Germline V gene data show CDR1 as MNHEY and CDR2 as SVGEGT.

V gene TRBV28 combines with J gene TRBJ2-7, with TRBD1 matching over 9 bases. Germline V CDR1 and CDR2: MDHEN, SYDVKM. The J segment lost 1 base and the V segment lost 5 bases, leaving 15 bases of the junction unmatched. CDR3 length: 18 residues. The DNA of the CDR3 is TGTGCCAGCAGTCCACCCAGTCCCGGGACAGGGAGATCCTACGAGCAGTACTTC. It is translated as CASSPPSPGTGRSYEQYF.

On this clone itself: Other DNA sequences in the sample encode the same CDR3. The chain links TRBV27 to TRBJ2-7; D possibly corresponds to TRBD1 (6 bases). Deletions cut 2 bases from V and 2 bases from J, with 7 bases between. The CDR3 loop spans 13 amino acids. The germline gives CDR1 MNHEY, CDR2 SMNVEV (reference sequence). The CDR3 protein is CASSLRQAYEQYF. CDR3 bases: TGTGCCAGCAGTTTACGACAGGCCTACGAGCAGTACTTC.

V usage is TRBV5-1 and J usage is TRBJ2-7; D gene unclear. V lost 0 bases and J lost 2, with 12 bases in between. The CDR3 spans 15 residues. Germline CDR1 is SGHRS and CDR2 is YFSETQ. CDR3 nucleotides: TGCGCCAGCAGCTTGGGACTGACCGGAACCTACGAGCAGTACTTC. This gives the protein CASSLGLTGTYEQYF.

This chain uses TRBV5-8 with TRBJ2-3, with D uncertain. The V end lost 3 bases, the J end lost 3 bases, and 8 bases lay between the germline ends. Germline CDR1 SGHTS, CDR2 YDEGEE. The CDR3 contains 13 residues. CDR3 coding DNA: TGTGCCAGCAGCTCCCCAGCGACAGATACGCAGTATTTT. Amino acid sequence: CASSSPATDTQYF.

The rearrangement links TRBV5-1 to TRBJ2-1; 8 bases line up with TRBD2. V dropped 0 bases and J dropped 7; count of bases not matched to a gene: 9. The CDR3 runs 16 residues. Germline assignment: CDR1 SGHRS and CDR2 YFSETQ. The CDR3 region has the DNA TGCGCCAGCAGCTTGGGGTCGAGCGGGGGAGAGAATGAGCAGTTCTTC. Amino acid sequence: CASSLGSSGGENEQFF. The full variable domain, completed using reference TRBV5-1 and TRBJ2-1, is KAGVTQTPRYLIKTRGQQVTLSCSPISGHRSVSWYQQTPGQGLQFLFEYFSETQRNKGNFPGRFSGRQFSNSRSEMNVSTLELGDSALYLCASSLGSSGGENEQFFGPGTRLTVL.

The gene calls are TRBV10-2 and TRBJ1-2; 8 nucleotides agree with TRBD1. Germline V gene sequence: CDR1 WSHSY, CDR2 SAAADI. The CDR3 contains 13 residues. V shed 6 bases and J 4 bases; nucleotides not matched to a gene: 4. CDR3 loop: CASRRQGPYGYTF. CDR3 nucleotides: TGCGCCAGCAGACGACAGGGGCCCTATGGCTACACCTTC.

This chain links TRBV3-1 (or the pseudogene TRBV3-2) with TRBJ2-3, with D perhaps being TRBD1 or TRBD2 (5 bases each). V was pared by 6 bases and J by 1 base, with 11 bases between. Per the germline V gene, CDR1 is LGHDT and CDR2 is YNNKEL (reference sequence). This CDR3 has 14 amino acids. The CDR3 DNA follows: TGTGCCAGCAGGAACCGGGGACGCACAGATACGCAGTATTTT. Translation gives CASRNRGRTDTQYF.